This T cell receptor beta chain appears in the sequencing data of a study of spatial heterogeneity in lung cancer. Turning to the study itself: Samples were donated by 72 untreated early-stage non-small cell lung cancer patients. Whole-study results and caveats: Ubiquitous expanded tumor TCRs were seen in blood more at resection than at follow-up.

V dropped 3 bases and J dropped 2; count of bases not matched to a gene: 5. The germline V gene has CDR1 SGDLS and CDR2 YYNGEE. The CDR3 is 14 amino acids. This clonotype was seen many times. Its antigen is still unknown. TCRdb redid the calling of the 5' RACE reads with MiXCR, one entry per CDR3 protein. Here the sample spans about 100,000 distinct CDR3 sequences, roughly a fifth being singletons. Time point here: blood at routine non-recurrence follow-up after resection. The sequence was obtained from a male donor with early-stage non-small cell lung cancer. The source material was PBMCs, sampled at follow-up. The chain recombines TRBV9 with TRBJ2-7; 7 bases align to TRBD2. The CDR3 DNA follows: TGTGCCAGCAGCGGGTTTGCGGGGGCCTACGAGCAGTACTTC. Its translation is CASSGFAGAYEQYF.